These 21 T cell receptor beta chains were all obtained from the same sample, sequenced in a study of metastatic and nonmetastatic thyroid tumors. No patient received treatment before thyroid surgery. TCRdb re-called the PCR reads through MiXCR. The sample contains a few thousand clones, approximately 32% of which appear only once. What was sequenced was adjacent normal tissue. These receptors were collected from a female donor with papillary thyroid cancer or a benign thyroid nodule (not recorded which). Some clones in this sample may be carry-over from other donors' samples.

With respect to this clone: Mismatch with germline at one junction end may stem from a read error. The V call is TRBV27, the J call TRBJ2-7, with D tentatively TRBD1 or TRBD2 (6 bases each). Germline V gene lookup returns CDR1 MNHEY and CDR2 SMNVEV (reference sequence). The CDR3 covers 16 residues. CDR3 DNA: TGTGCCAGCAATTTATCTAGGGGGGCTGGGTGGGGCGAGCAGTACTTC. Amino acid sequence: CASNLSRGAGWGEQYF.

There are many counts of this clone. J is TRBJ2-7 and V is TRBV6-6; no definite D call. V was shortened by 0 bases and J by 4 bases, with 19 bases between the two germline ends. The CDR3 is made up of 17 amino acids. CDR1 and CDR2 (germline): MNHNY, SVGAGI (reference sequence). CDR3 in amino acids: CASSYSKAVSRDYEQYF. The CDR3 DNA sequence: TGTGCCAGCAGTTACTCGAAGGCTGTCAGCAGAGATTACGAGCAGTACTTC.

About this clone: A junction end diverges from the germline sequence, so it may reflect a read error. CDR3 in DNA: TGTGCTAGTGGCCAACATGGGCATATAAACACCGGGGAGCTGTTTTTC. Protein: CASGQHGHINTGELFF. V gene TRBV12-5 combines with J gene TRBJ2-2; possibly TRBD2 for D (5 bases). The CDR3 covers 16 residues. The germline V gene encodes CDR1 LGHNT and CDR2 FRNRAP.

This sequence joins TRBV11-2 and TRBJ2-1; 7 nucleotides align to TRBD1. After removal of 5 bases from V and 8 bases from J, the junction contained 12 bases not matched to a gene. Germline loops: CDR1 SGHAT, CDR2 FQNNGV. The CDR3 totals 15 residues. In DNA, the CDR3 is TGTGCCAGCAGCCCCTTACATAGGGGGCAGGATGAGCAGTTCTTC. Translation gives CASSPLHRGQDEQFF. The variable domain in full, with the rest retrieved from reference TRBV11-2 and TRBJ2-1, is EAGVAQSPRYKIIEKRQSVAFWCNPISGHATLYWYQQILGQGPKLLIQFQNNGVVDDSQLPKDRFSAERLKGVDSTLKIQPAKLEDSAVYLCASSPLHRGQDEQFFGPGTRLTVL.

This clone showed up many times. The missing conserved phenylalanine or tryptophan at the end of this CDR3 makes a read error likely. The DNA is left out, because the CDR3 cannot be placed on it with certainty; the CDR3 is given as TCRdb lists it. This sequence joins TRBV7-2 and TRBJ2-5; the D call of TRBD1 is as the table states it, not checked on the DNA. The germline V gene has CDR1 SGHTA and CDR2 FQGNSA. The CDR3 is 9 amino acids in total, end residues counted. The CDR3 protein is CASSSPRVL.

This clone is large. This rearrangement joins TRBV25-1 to TRBJ2-2; 9 bases are shared with TRBD2. After removal of 3 bases from V and 6 bases from J, the junction contained 8 bases not matched to a gene. Germline V CDR1 and CDR2: MGHDK, SYGVNS. The CDR3 consists of 16 residues. The CDR3 reads CASSDSGGRAAGELFF. The DNA for the CDR3 is TGTGCCAGCAGTGATTCAGGCGGGAGGGCAGCCGGGGAGCTGTTTTTT.

This chain links TRBV11-3 with TRBJ2-7; 7 bases line up with TRBD1. The V gene end was trimmed by 3 bases and the J gene end by 6 bases; junction bases not matched to a gene: 5. The CDR3 totals 13 residues. Germline V lookup: CDR1 SGHNT, CDR2 YENEEA. CDR3 amino acids: CASSFEGAREQYF. CDR3 coding DNA: TGTGCCAGCAGCTTTGAGGGGGCGCGCGAGCAGTACTTC.

This clone was observed a few times. This sequence joins TRBV2 and TRBJ2-1, with D hard to call. Trimming shortened V by 3 bases and J by 6 bases, and 21 bases separated the two germline ends. The CDR3 sequence is 17 residues long. Germline CDR1 SNHLY, CDR2 FYNNEI. The DNA for the CDR3 is TGTGCCAGCAGTGACCCCCTTTCGGACGGTCCCCGCAATGAGCAGTTCTTC. Protein: CASSDPLSDGPRNEQFF.

The chain links TRBV7-2 to TRBJ1-6; D not certain. Trimming stripped 5 bases from V and 7 bases from J, with 6 bases between. The CDR3 totals 12 residues. Germline-derived CDR1 and CDR2 are SGHTA and FQGNSA. Here the CDR3 DNA reads TGTGCCAGCAGCGTGACCAATTCACCCCTCCACTTT. Amino acids: CASSVTNSPLHF.

This clone was recorded a few times. The J gene is TRBJ1-2, the V gene TRBV6-1, with TRBD1 matching over 12 bases. The V segment lost 8 bases and the J segment 4 bases; nucleotides outside the gene matches: 11. Germline V CDR1 and CDR2: MNHNS, SASEGT. The CDR3 length is 16 residues. Written as DNA, the CDR3 is TGTGCCAGCTATTTCCCCGGGACAGGGGGCAGCTATGGCTACACCTTC. Translating gives CASYFPGTGGSYGYTF.

The chain couples TRBV19 to TRBJ2-7; weak D call: TRBD2 (6 bases). Germline V lookup: CDR1 LNHDA, CDR2 SQIVND (reference sequence). V gave up 4 bases and J gave up 3 bases, with 10 bases separating them. The CDR3 consists of 13 residues. CDR3 DNA: TGTGCCAGTAGTAGGGACTTTAACTACGAGCAGTACTTC. This gives the protein CASSRDFNYEQYF.

This clone ranks as large. The chain recombines TRBV20-1 with TRBJ2-7; D may match TRBD1 or TRBD2 (6 bases each). Trimming stripped 7 bases from V and 2 bases from J, with 21 bases between. The V gene's germline CDR1 is DFQATT and CDR2 SNEGSKA (reference sequence). CDR3 length equals 15 residues. CDR3 nucleotides: TGCAGTGGGAACCGGATAGGGGGGTCGGCCTACGAGCAGTACTTC. Amino acid sequence: CSGNRIGGSAYEQYF.

Within the sample, this clone is large. This rearrangement joins TRBV9 to TRBJ2-2; D not resolved. Germline lookup yields CDR1 SGDLS and CDR2 YYNGEE. Trimming stripped 4 bases from V and 4 bases from J, with 17 bases between. The CDR3 runs to 16 residues. As DNA, the CDR3 is TGTGCCAGCAGCCCCCGTTTGTTGTGGGTCACCGGGGAGCTGTTTTTT. This translates into CASSPRLLWVTGELFF.

This clone is labeled medium-sized. The gene calls are TRBV28 and TRBJ1-6, with D perhaps matching TRBD1 (6 bases). With 3 bases removed from V and 9 bases from J, the gap between germline ends came to 21 bases. The CDR3 runs 17 residues. Looked up from germline, CDR1 is MDHEN and CDR2 is SYDVKM. The CDR3 DNA is TGTGCCAGCAGTTTCTGGAATTTTCGGGGGCAGGGTTCACCCCTCCACTTT. Translation gives CASSFWNFRGQGSPLHF.

Turning to this clone: At one end, the junction sequence differs from germline, possibly due to a read error. The rearrangement uses TRBV6-2 or TRBV6-3 and TRBJ1-5, with D tentatively TRBD1 (6 bases). This CDR3 has 16 residues. Germline V CDR1 and CDR2: MNHEY, SVGEGT. The CDR3 sequence: CASSYSEGGCNQLQHF. The CDR3 coding sequence is TGTGCCAGCAGTTACTCGGAGGGGGGATGCAATCAGCTCCAGCATTTT.

This clone is labeled large. The rearrangement links TRBV20-1 to TRBJ2-5; TRBD2 aligns across 13 bases. Per germline, CDR1 DFQATT and CDR2 SNEGSKA (reference sequence). The CDR3 spans 16 residues. The ends lost 1 base at V and 4 bases at J; junction bases unmatched: 6. The CDR3 DNA sequence: TGCAGTGCTAGAGGTGGGACTAGCGGGAAGGCAGAGACCCAGTACTTC. Protein sequence: CSARGGTSGKAETQYF.

The chain is built from TRBV24-1 and TRBJ2-3; 12 positions agree with TRBD2. This CDR3 contains 17 residues. CDR1 is KGHDR and CDR2 is SFDVKD in the germline V gene. V lost 7 bases to trimming and J lost 2 bases; unmatched junction nucleotides: 9. The CDR3 DNA sequence: TGTGCCACCAGCACCTCTCTAGCGGGGGGGGTCACAGATACGCAGTATTTT. Encoded protein: CATSTSLAGGVTDTQYF.

The gene calls are TRBV4-1 and TRBJ1-5; D possibly corresponds to TRBD1 (5 bases). The ends were cut back, 1 base at V and 0 bases at J, with 7 bases in the middle. This CDR3 is 15 amino acids long. Germline V gene lookup returns CDR1 MGHRA and CDR2 YSYEKL. The CDR3 spells CASSQVTGSNQPQHF. The DNA for the CDR3 is TGCGCCAGCAGCCAAGTTACAGGTAGCAATCAGCCCCAGCATTTT.

Notes on this clone: Mismatch with germline at one junction end may stem from a read error. The chain has TRBV6-1 and TRBJ1-3; the match to TRBD1 covers 7 bases. Per the germline V gene, CDR1 is MNHNS and CDR2 is SASEGT. The CDR3 runs to 14 residues. The CDR3 DNA sequence: TGTGCCAGCAGGACAGGGTCCTCTGGAAACACCGTATATTTT. It translates to CASRTGSSGNTVYF.

This chain joins TRBV28 and TRBJ2-7; 9 bases match TRBD2. The CDR3 has 15 amino acids. Per germline, CDR1 MDHEN and CDR2 SYDVKM. Germline trimming cut 8 bases from V and 3 bases from J; bases unmatched to any gene: 11. The CDR3 sequence: CASLEASGNHYEQYF. The CDR3 nucleotides read TGTGCCAGCCTGGAGGCTAGCGGGAATCACTACGAGCAGTACTTC. The complete variable domain, with remaining parts taken from reference TRBV28 and TRBJ2-7, reads DVKVTQSSRYLVKRTGEKVFLECVQDMDHENMFWYRQDPGLGLRLIYFSYDVKMKEKGDIPEGYSVSREKKERFSLILESASTNQTSMYLCASLEASGNHYEQYFGPGTRLTVT.

The gene calls are TRBV10-3 and TRBJ2-7; TRBD1 is a possible D gene (6 bases). V was clipped by 4 bases and J by 5 bases, with 12 bases between them. CDR3 length: 13 residues. Per germline, CDR1 ENHRY and CDR2 SYGVKD. DNA of the CDR3: TGTGCCATCAGTGGGGGGCCCTGGGACGAGCAGTACTTC. The encoded protein is CAISGGPWDEQYF.